This T cell receptor (beta chain) was captured in a study of cytomegalovirus exposure and HLA in healthy donors. General study findings and limits: Accounts indicate the classifier identified cytomegalovirus status with strong specificity and sensitivity. Cytomegalovirus association was listed for approximately 150 TCR beta chains.

Comment on this clone: Its antigen is not identified.

V lost 2 bases to trimming and J lost 6 bases, with 20 bases between them. The CDR3 sequence is 17 residues long. CDR1 is LNHNV, CDR2 YYDKDF, per germline (reference sequence). Using immunoSEQ multiplex PCR, the repertoire was profiled, and TCRdb retains in-frame clones only, with some absent. The sample records approximately 150,000 clones, approximately 89% being singletons. The source is a man aged 18 to 29 in good health and CMV-seropositive. The chain is built from TRBV15 and TRBJ2-1, with a tentative D call TRBD2 (5 bases). What was sequenced was PBMCs. The CDR3 loop reads CATSRPNVERTSNEQFF. Written as DNA, the CDR3 is TGTGCCACCAGCAGACCTAACGTGGAGCGGACCTCCAATGAGCAGTTCTTC.